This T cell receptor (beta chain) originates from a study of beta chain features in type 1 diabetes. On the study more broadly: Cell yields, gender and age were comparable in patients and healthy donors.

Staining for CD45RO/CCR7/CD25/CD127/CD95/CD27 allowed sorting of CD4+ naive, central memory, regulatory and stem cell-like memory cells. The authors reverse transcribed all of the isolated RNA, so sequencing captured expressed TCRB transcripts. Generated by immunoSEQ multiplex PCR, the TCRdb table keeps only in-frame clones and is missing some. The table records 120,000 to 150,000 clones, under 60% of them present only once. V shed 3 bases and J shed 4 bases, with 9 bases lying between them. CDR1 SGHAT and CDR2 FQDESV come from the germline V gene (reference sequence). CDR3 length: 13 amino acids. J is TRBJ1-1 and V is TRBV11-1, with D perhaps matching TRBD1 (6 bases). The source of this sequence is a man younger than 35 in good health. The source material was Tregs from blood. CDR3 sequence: CASSFGRGTEAFF. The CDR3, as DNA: TGTGCCAGCAGCTTTGGCAGGGGCACTGAAGCTTTCTTT.